The 24 T cell receptor beta chains below come from one sample, sequenced in a study of type 1 regulatory T cells. TCRdb redid the calling of the reads with MiXCR, one entry per CDR3 protein. The sample includes tens of thousands of distinct CDR3 sequences, 62% of them seen just once. Their cognate antigens are unknown. The source material was cultured non-Tr1 T cells, either the whole culture or a sorted T cell fraction (not recorded which). These receptors originate from a human donor in good health.

V and J are TRBV20-1 and TRBJ2-1; D call uncertain. V lost 4 bases and J 8 bases, leaving 27 bases between the germline ends. The CDR3 has 17 amino acids. CDR1 is DFQATT, CDR2 SNEGSKA, per germline (reference sequence). CDR3 in amino acids: CSAIDKYDGLSIDEQFF. CDR3 DNA: TGCAGTGCTATCGACAAGTATGACGGCCTATCAATCGATGAGCAGTTCTTC.

V and J are TRBV3-1 and TRBJ1-1; D unresolved. Germline V gene lookup returns CDR1 LGHDT and CDR2 YNNKEL (reference sequence). V lost 7 bases and J 2 bases, leaving 11 bases between the germline ends. This CDR3 is 13 amino acids long. CDR3: CASTPKTNTEAFF. The DNA for the CDR3 is TGTGCCAGCACGCCCAAGACCAACACTGAAGCTTTCTTT.

This sequence joins TRBV20-1 and TRBJ2-3, with D perhaps matching TRBD2 (6 bases). Germline-derived CDR1 and CDR2 are DFQATT and SNEGSKA (reference sequence). The CDR3 loop spans 15 amino acids. Trimming pared 4 bases from V and 0 bases from J, leaving 14 bases between. DNA for the CDR3: TGCAGTGCTATCGAGCCGGGAGTTAGCACAGATACGCAGTATTTT. Residues: CSAIEPGVSTDTQYF.

This chain connects TRBV24-1 to TRBJ1-5; D remains ambiguous. CDR3 size: 13 residues. Germline CDR1 reads KGHDR; CDR2 reads SFDVKD. The V end lost 4 bases, the J end lost 6 bases, and 9 bases lay between the germline ends. The CDR3 loop is CATSEEGIQPQHF. The CDR3 nucleotides are TGTGCCACCAGTGAGGAGGGAATTCAGCCCCAGCATTTT.

This clonotype has just one count. The rearrangement uses TRBV10-3 and TRBJ2-2, with 7 bases matching TRBD2. This CDR3 region has 17 residues. Germline V gene lookup returns CDR1 ENHRY and CDR2 SYGVKD. The J segment lost 7 bases and the V segment lost 4 bases, leaving 15 bases of the junction unmatched. The CDR3 DNA reads TGTGCCATCAGTGCTGATCGTGGGGGAGGGCGAGACGGGGAGCTGTTTTTT. Translating gives CAISADRGGGRDGELFF.

The chain couples TRBV7-8 to TRBJ2-5; 10 bases are a match to TRBD2. This CDR3 comprises 20 residues. The V gene's germline CDR1 is SGHVS and CDR2 FQNEAQ. The V segment lost 4 bases and the J segment 5 bases; nucleotides outside the gene matches: 22. The CDR3 DNA sequence: TGTGCCAGCAGCTCCACAATAGCGGGAGGAGACTACCCATTCTATGAGACCCAGTACTTC. Protein: CASSSTIAGGDYPFYETQYF.

This clonotype turned up a few times. The genes are TRBV7-9 and TRBJ1-2, with D unresolved. CDR1 and CDR2 (germline): SEHNR, FQNEAQ (reference sequence). The CDR3 is made up of 11 amino acids. Trimming pared 7 bases from V and 8 bases from J, leaving 11 bases between. As DNA, the CDR3 is TGTGCCAGCACGTCCGGAGGGGGCTACACCTTC. Translating gives CASTSGGGYTF.

The chain joins TRBV6-6 to TRBJ1-5; D unresolved. CDR3 length: 11 amino acids. The germline V gene has CDR1 MNHNY and CDR2 SVGAGI (reference sequence). V gave up 8 bases and J gave up 4 bases, with 6 bases separating them. The CDR3: CASRGNQPQHF. The DNA for the CDR3 is TGTGCCAGCCGAGGTAATCAGCCCCAGCATTTT.

This clonotype was recorded once. The rearrangement links TRBV15 to TRBJ2-1; the D gene is possibly TRBD2 (6 bases). The germline V gene has CDR1 LNHNV and CDR2 YYDKDF (reference sequence). V lost 5 bases, J lost 2 bases, and 7 bases lay in between. The CDR3 extends over 13 amino acids. The CDR3 sequence: CATSGRPYNEQFF. In DNA, the CDR3 is TGTGCCACCAGCGGGAGGCCCTACAATGAGCAGTTCTTC. The whole variable domain, filled in from reference TRBV15 and TRBJ2-1, reads DAMVIQNPRYQVTQFGKPVTLSCSQTLNHNVMYWYQQKSSQAPKLLFHYYDKDFNNEADTPDNFQSRRPNTSFCFLDIRSPGLGDTAMYLCATSGRPYNEQFFGPGTRLTVL.

The chain is built from TRBV4-3 and TRBJ2-3; D not resolved. This CDR3 has 14 amino acids. Germline V gives CDR1 LGHNA, CDR2 YSLEER. V gave up 0 bases and J gave up 1 base, with 5 bases separating them. CDR3 coding DNA: TGCGCCAGCAGCCAAGACGGACGCACAGATACGCAGTATTTT. Protein: CASSQDGRTDTQYF.

The V call is TRBV2, the J call TRBJ1-4; no reliable D call. CDR3 length equals 13 residues. From germline, CDR1 is SNHLY and CDR2 FYNNEI. V was shortened by 1 base and J by 8 bases, with 8 bases between the two germline ends. CDR3 DNA sequence: TGTGCCAGCAGTGAAGAGGTAGCCGAAAAACTGTTTTTT. This codes for CASSEEVAEKLFF.

The V gene is TRBV12-3 or TRBV12-4, the J gene TRBJ2-5; D is undetermined. This CDR3 region has 13 residues. Trimming removed 3 bases from V and 4 bases from J, with 9 bases in between. As DNA, the CDR3 is TGTGCCAGCAGTTTGATCGCAGGAGAGACCCAGTACTTC. Its translation: CASSLIAGETQYF.

This chain links TRBV27 with TRBJ2-3; 8 positions agree with TRBD2. The V segment lost 3 bases and the J segment 3 bases; nucleotides outside the gene matches: 8. Germline CDR1 reads MNHEY; CDR2 reads SMNVEV (reference sequence). CDR3 length equals 16 residues. The CDR3 sequence is CASSLGTSGGTDTQYF. CDR3 nucleotides: TGTGCCAGCAGTTTGGGGACGAGCGGGGGTACAGATACGCAGTATTTT.

The chain employs TRBV4-3 and TRBJ2-3; D is possibly TRBD2 (6 bases). The CDR3 is 16 amino acids. The germline V gene encodes CDR1 LGHNA and CDR2 YSLEER. Trimming left V 0 bases short and J 1 base short, with 11 bases between. CDR3 sequence reads: CASSQEGRPGTDTQYF. CDR3 nucleotide sequence: TGCGCCAGCAGCCAAGAAGGGAGGCCAGGCACAGATACGCAGTATTTT.

This clonotype was recorded a few times. The chain has TRBV7-2 and TRBJ2-5; D is unresolved. The CDR3 covers 13 residues. Germline lookup yields CDR1 SGHTA and CDR2 FQGNSA. Between the trimmed V and J ends, which lost 1 base and 5 bases, there was a span of 8 bases. The CDR3, as DNA: TGTGCCAGCAGCTTAGTCGTCAGGGAGACCCAGTACTTC. Translating gives CASSLVVRETQYF.

This clonotype was seen more than once but under ten times. The V call is TRBV5-1, the J call TRBJ2-1; 11 bases agree with TRBD2. J was trimmed by 7 bases and V by 4 bases; bases with no gene match: 7. The CDR3 length is 15 residues. Germline V lookup: CDR1 SGHRS, CDR2 YFSETQ. CDR3 coding DNA: TGCGCCAGCAGCGCGGGACTAGCGGACCGAAATGAGCAGTTCTTC. This gives the protein CASSAGLADRNEQFF.

V is TRBV18 and J is TRBJ1-6; TRBD1 matches 8 bases. The CDR3 contains 14 residues. Germline V gives CDR1 KGHSH, CDR2 LQKENI. J lost 9 bases, V lost 4 bases, and 5 bases had no gene match. The CDR3 coding sequence is TGTGCCAGCTCACAAGGACAGGGTGTTTCACCCCTCCACTTT. Protein sequence: CASSQGQGVSPLHF.

J is TRBJ1-1 and V is TRBV20-1, with 9 nucleotides matching TRBD1. Germline V CDR1 and CDR2: DFQATT, SNEGSKA (reference sequence). V lost 2 bases to trimming and J lost 1 base; unmatched junction nucleotides: 2. This CDR3 is 14 amino acids long. CDR3 protein: CSARTGQGNTEAFF. CDR3 coding DNA: TGCAGTGCTAGAACGGGACAGGGGAACACTGAAGCTTTCTTT.

This clonotype was detected only a few times. The J gene is TRBJ2-1, the V gene TRBV29-1; 8 bases match TRBD2. The CDR3 runs 15 residues. Germline V gives CDR1 SQVTM, CDR2 ANQGSEA. Unmatched junction bases numbered 9, after V lost 1 base and J lost 7 bases. The CDR3 nucleotides are TGCAGCGTTGAAGGGCTCGCGGGAGGACCTAATGAGCAGTTCTTC. Its protein product is CSVEGLAGGPNEQFF.

CDR3 sequence reads: CASSFGQGRSGRALDEQFF. CDR3 bases: TGTGCCAGCAGTTTCGGACAGGGACGTAGCGGGAGGGCCCTCGATGAGCAGTTCTTC. This chain links TRBV28 with TRBJ2-1, with TRBD2 identical over 11 bases. This CDR3 has 19 residues. The V gene's germline CDR1 is MDHEN and CDR2 SYDVKM. V lost 3 bases to trimming and J lost 8 bases; unmatched junction nucleotides: 18.

This clonotype was recorded a few times. The chain's CDR3 is CASSLSGGGYAEAFF. The DNA of the CDR3 is TGTGCCAGCAGTTTATCAGGGGGCGGTTACGCTGAAGCTTTCTTT. The rearrangement joins TRBV27 to TRBJ1-1; 7 positions match TRBD1. This CDR3 contains 15 residues. The V gene end was trimmed by 0 bases and the J gene end by 6 bases; junction bases not matched to a gene: 7. CDR1 MNHEY and CDR2 SMNVEV come from the germline V gene (reference sequence).

V and J are TRBV7-2 and TRBJ2-5; perhaps TRBD2 as D (5 bases). This CDR3 region has 16 residues. Germline V gene data show CDR1 as SGHTA and CDR2 as FQGNSA. V was cut by 1 base and J by 5 bases, with 17 bases left in between. DNA for the CDR3: TGTGCCAGCAGCTTAGTCTCGGGGTGGGGTTTTGAGACCCAGTACTTC. Translation gives CASSLVSGWGFETQYF.

This sequence joins TRBV20-1 and TRBJ2-1, with 11 bases that match TRBD2. Looked up from germline, CDR1 is DFQATT and CDR2 is SNEGSKA (reference sequence). The V and J ends lost 3 bases and 13 bases, in that order; junction bases with no gene match: 14. The CDR3 has 15 residues. The CDR3 nucleotides read TGCAGTGCTAGCTTCCTGAAGACTAGCGGGATTACTCAGTTCTTC. Its translation is CSASFLKTSGITQFF.

This clonotype has more than one count but fewer than ten. The V and J genes are TRBV5-6 and TRBJ1-1; D gene unclear. CDR1 and CDR2 from the germline V gene are SGHDT and YYEEEE. The V gene lost 1 base and the J gene lost 3 bases, with 13 bases spanning the gap. The CDR3 consists of 15 residues. The CDR3 coding sequence is TGTGCCAGCAGCTTGATTCGGGGAAGGGACACTGAAGCTTTCTTT. Translation: CASSLIRGRDTEAFF. The variable domain in full, with the rest retrieved from reference TRBV5-6 and TRBJ1-1, is DAGVTQSPTHLIKTRGQQVTLRCSPKSGHDTVSWYQQALGQGPQFIFQYYEEEERQRGNFPDRFSGHQFPNYSSELNVNALLLGDSALYLCASSLIRGRDTEAFFGQGTRLTVV.